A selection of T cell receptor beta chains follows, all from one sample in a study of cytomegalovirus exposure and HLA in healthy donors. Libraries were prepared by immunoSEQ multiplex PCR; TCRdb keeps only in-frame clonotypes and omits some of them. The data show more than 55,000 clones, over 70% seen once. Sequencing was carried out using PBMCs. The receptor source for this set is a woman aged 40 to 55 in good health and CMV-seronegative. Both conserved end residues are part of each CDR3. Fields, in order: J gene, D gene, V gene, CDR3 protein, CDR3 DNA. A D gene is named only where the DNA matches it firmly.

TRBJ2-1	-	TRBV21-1	CASREASGRASNEQFF	TGTGCCAGCAGAGAGGCTAGCGGGAGGGCCTCCAATGAGCAGTTCTTC
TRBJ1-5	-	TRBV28	CASSRGGVGNQPQHF	TGTGCCAGCAGTCGGGGGGGAGTTGGCAATCAGCCCCAGCATTTT
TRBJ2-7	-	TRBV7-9	CASSLASGWRLPYEQYF	TGTGCCAGCAGCTTAGCATCCGGGTGGCGTCTTCCCTACGAGCAGTACTTC
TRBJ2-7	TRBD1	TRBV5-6	CASSSGQESYEQYF	TGTGCCAGCAGTTCTGGACAGGAGTCCTACGAGCAGTACTTC
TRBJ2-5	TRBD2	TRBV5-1	CASSSTGTSGGTQYF	TGCGCCAGCAGCTCCACCGGGACTAGCGGGGGAACCCAGTACTTC
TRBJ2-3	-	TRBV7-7	CASSLIGGSTDTQYF	TGTGCCAGCAGCTTAATTGGGGGCAGCACAGATACGCAGTATTTT
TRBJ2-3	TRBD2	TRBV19	CASTPAGVRDTQYF	TGTGCCAGTACGCCAGCGGGAGTCAGAGATACGCAGTATTTT
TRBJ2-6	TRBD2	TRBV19	CASMWLAGSSGANVLTF	TGTGCCAGTATGTGGCTAGCGGGAAGCTCTGGGGCCAACGTCCTGACTTTC
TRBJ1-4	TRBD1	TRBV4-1	CASSQGGQPGEKLFF	TGCGCCAGCAGCCAAGGGGGACAGCCCGGCGAAAAACTGTTTTTT
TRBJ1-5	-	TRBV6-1	CASRSLNQPQHF	TGTGCCAGCAGATCTTTAAATCAGCCCCAGCATTTT
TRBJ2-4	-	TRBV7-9	CASSPPDKGIQYF	TGTGCCAGCAGCCCCCCGGACAAAGGCATTCAGTACTTC